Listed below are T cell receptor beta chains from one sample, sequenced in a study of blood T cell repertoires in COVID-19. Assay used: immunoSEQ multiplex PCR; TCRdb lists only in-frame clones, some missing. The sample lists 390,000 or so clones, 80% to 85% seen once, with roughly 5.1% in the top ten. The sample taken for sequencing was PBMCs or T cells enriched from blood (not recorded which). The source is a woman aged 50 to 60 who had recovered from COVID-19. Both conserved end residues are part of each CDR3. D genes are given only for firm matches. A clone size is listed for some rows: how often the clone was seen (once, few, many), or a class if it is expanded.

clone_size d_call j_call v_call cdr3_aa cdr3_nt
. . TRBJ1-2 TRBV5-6 CASSFSNYGYTF TGTGCCAGCAGCTTCTCTAACTATGGCTACACCTTC
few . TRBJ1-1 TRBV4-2 CASSQFSTNTEAFF TGTGCCAGCAGCCAATTTAGTACGAACACTGAAGCTTTCTTT
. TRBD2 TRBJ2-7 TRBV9 CASTPGLAGAAYEQYF TGTGCCAGCACCCCTGGACTAGCGGGAGCGGCCTACGAGCAGTACTTC
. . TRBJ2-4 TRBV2 CASQKGGAQNIQYF TGTGCCAGCCAAAAAGGGGGGGCCCAAAACATTCAGTACTTC
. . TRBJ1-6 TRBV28 CASSLIRTGEYNSPLHF TGTGCCAGCAGTTTAATTCGTACAGGAGAATATAATTCACCCCTCCACTTT
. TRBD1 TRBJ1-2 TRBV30 CAWGRQGYGGYTF TGTGCCTGGGGCAGACAGGGTTATGGGGGCTACACCTTC
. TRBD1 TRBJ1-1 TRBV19 CASSIGTGVTEAFF TGTGCCAGTAGTATCGGGACAGGGGTAACTGAAGCTTTCTTT
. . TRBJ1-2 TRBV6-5 CASLGLLDVGYTF TGTGCCAGCCTGGGGCTTCTTGATGTAGGCTACACCTTC
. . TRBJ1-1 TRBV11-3 CASSPYSGGKLVVEAFF TGTGCCAGCAGCCCTTATAGCGGGGGTAAACTGGTTGTTGAAGCTTTCTTT
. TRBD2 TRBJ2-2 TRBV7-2 CASSPPGLEIGELFF TGTGCCAGCAGCCCGCCGGGACTAGAGATCGGGGAGCTGTTTTTT
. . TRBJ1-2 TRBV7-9 CASTLGSLSGYTF TGTGCCAGCACGCTGGGGTCACTCTCTGGCTACACCTTC
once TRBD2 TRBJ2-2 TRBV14 CASSYGRGVGELFF TGTGCCAGCAGCTACGGTCGGGGGGTCGGGGAGCTGTTTTTT
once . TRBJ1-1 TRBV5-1 CASSLAGVANTEAFF TGCGCCAGCAGCTTGGCCGGGGTGGCGAACACTGAAGCTTTCTTT
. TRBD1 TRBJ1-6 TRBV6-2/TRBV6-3 CASSRPRQGDSSPLHF TGTGCCAGCAGTCGACCTCGACAGGGCGACTCTTCACCCCTCCACTTT
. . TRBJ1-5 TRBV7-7 CASSQGPGQPQHF TGTGCTAGCAGCCAAGGCCCAGGTCAGCCCCAGCATTTT
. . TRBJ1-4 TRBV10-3 CAISVGADREKLFF TGTGCCATCAGTGTCGGGGCCGACAGGGAAAAACTGTTTTTT
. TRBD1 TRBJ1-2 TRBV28 CASSWTGSSYGYTF TGTGCCAGCAGTTGGACAGGTTCTAGCTATGGCTACACCTTC
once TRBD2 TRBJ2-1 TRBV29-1 CSVGLAGWEQFF TGCAGCGTGGGACTAGCGGGCTGGGAGCAGTTCTTC
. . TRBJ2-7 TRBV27 CASSLSKGSRWYF TGTGCCAGCAGTTTATCTAAAGGCTCCAGGTGGTACTTC
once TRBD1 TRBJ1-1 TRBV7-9 CASGRTGGRVTEAFF TGTGCCAGCGGCCGGACAGGGGGCCGGGTCACTGAAGCTTTCTTT
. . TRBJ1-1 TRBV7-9 CASSAGGVNTEAFF TGTGCCAGCAGCGCAGGCGGGGTGAACACTGAAGCTTTCTTT
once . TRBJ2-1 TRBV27 CACARGPYNEQFF TGTGCCTGTGCCAGGGGACCCTACAATGAGCAGTTCTTC
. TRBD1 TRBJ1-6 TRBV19 CASSGQGAGSPLHF TGTGCCAGTAGCGGACAGGGGGCGGGATCACCCCTCCACTTT
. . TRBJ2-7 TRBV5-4 CASSPPPYYEQYF TGTGCCAGCAGCCCACCCCCCTACTACGAGCAGTACTTC
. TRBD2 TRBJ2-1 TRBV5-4 CASSPIPSGRAYNEQFF TGTGCCAGCAGCCCGATCCCTAGCGGGAGGGCCTACAATGAGCAGTTCTTC
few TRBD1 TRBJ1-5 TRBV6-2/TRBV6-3 CASSPRTGHQPQHF TGTGCCAGCAGTCCGAGGACAGGCCATCAGCCCCAGCATTTT
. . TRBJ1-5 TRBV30 CAWREEGSQPQHF TGTGCCTGGAGAGAGGAGGGGTCTCAGCCCCAGCATTTT
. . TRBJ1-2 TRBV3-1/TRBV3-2 CASSQRQGVVGYTF TGTGCCAGCAGCCAAAGGCAGGGCGTTGTTGGCTACACCTTC
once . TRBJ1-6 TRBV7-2 CASSLQNSPLHF TGTGCCAGCAGCCTACAGAATTCACCCCTCCACTTT
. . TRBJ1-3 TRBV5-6 CASSLTGPGYTIYF TGTGCCAGCAGCTTGACAGGGCCGGGGTACACCATATATTTT
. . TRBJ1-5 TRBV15 CATSRRGGNQPQHF TGTGCCACCAGCAGGCGGGGGGGCAATCAGCCCCAGCATTTT
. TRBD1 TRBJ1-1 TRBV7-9 CASSLGTGVAEAFF TGTGCCAGCAGCTTAGGGACAGGGGTTGCTGAAGCTTTCTTT
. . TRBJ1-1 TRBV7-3 CASSSLNQATEAFF TGTGCCAGCAGCTCTCTCAACCAGGCCACTGAAGCTTTCTTT
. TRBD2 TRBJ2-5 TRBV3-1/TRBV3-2 CASSQGQPAGGSQYF TGTGCCAGCAGCCAGGGCCAGCCGGCGGGGGGGAGCCAGTACTTC
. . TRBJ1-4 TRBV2 CASRRGPGGTNEKLFF TGTGCCAGCAGGAGAGGGCCCGGCGGGACTAATGAAAAACTGTTTTTT